Listed here is a single T cell receptor beta chain. Its antigen is still unknown. This record comes from a study of T cell clones after liver transplantation. Thawed unstimulated PBMCs were FACS-sorted by CD3, CD4 and CD8 into two populations. Using immunoSEQ multiplex PCR, the repertoire was profiled, and TCRdb retains in-frame clones only, with some absent. Of about 76,000 clones listed, roughly 80% are singletons. This CDR3 contains 13 residues. Trimming took 1 base from V and 5 from J, leaving 7 bases between them. Germline-derived CDR1 and CDR2 are SGDLS and YYNGEE. Study findings and constraints: Low donor cell numbers restricted donor-reactive repertoire measurement in a couple of subjects.

This sequence originates from a human patient who received a liver transplant. Some T cells may be transferred from the graft donor. V is TRBV9 and J is TRBJ2-1; TRBD1 or TRBD2 may be the D gene (6 bases each). Sequencing used CD4+ T cells from blood, obtained at the 22-month timepoint. CDR3 sequence: CASSVRGDNEQFF. The CDR3 coding sequence is TGTGCCAGCAGCGTAAGGGGGGACAATGAGCAGTTCTTC.